Listed here are 3 T cell receptor beta chains from one sample, sequenced in a study of PD-L1 blockade in urothelial cancer. Measured with immunoSEQ multiplex PCR; TCRdb has only the in-frame clones, and not every one. In the table there are about 52,000 clones, around three quarters of which are singletons. Source: PBMCs, taken around atezolizumab (anti-PD-L1) treatment. Receptors originate from a man in his 70s with urothelial cancer.

The chain combines TRBV2 with TRBJ2-5; TRBD2 might be the D (6 bases). The germline gives CDR1 SNHLY, CDR2 FYNNEI. The V end lost 0 bases, the J end lost 6 bases, and 14 bases lay between the germline ends. This CDR3 is 15 amino acids long. CDR3 in amino acids: CASSEARAGRQTQYF. CDR3 DNA: TGTGCCAGCAGTGAAGCGCGGGCAGGGAGGCAGACCCAGTACTTC.

The V gene is TRBV18, the J gene TRBJ1-1; the match to TRBD1 covers 8 bases. Germline V lookup: CDR1 KGHSH, CDR2 LQKENI. The length of the CDR3 is 14 residues. V was pared by 4 bases and J by 1 base, with 2 bases of the junction left unmatched. The CDR3 DNA is TGTGCCAGCTCACAGACAGGGGAGAACACTGAAGCTTTCTTT. It is translated as CASSQTGENTEAFF.

V and J are TRBV4-2 and TRBJ2-7; 7 bases fit TRBD2. CDR3 length: 15 residues. V was pared by 1 base and J by 3 bases, with 6 bases of the junction left unmatched. Per germline, CDR1 LGHNA and CDR2 YNFKEQ. The CDR3 DNA reads as TGTGCCAGCAGCCAAGCAACCGGGACTAACTACGAGCAGTACTTC. Residues: CASSQATGTNYEQYF.